This T cell receptor beta chain was obtained from a study of shared clonotypes between healthy human individuals. As for the study in general: Per donor, CD8 memory used one plate, CD8 naive used two, CD4 memory used three and CD4 naive used three.

The CDR3 sequence is 13 residues long. Losses at the gene ends were 7 bases for V and 2 bases for J; bases not matched to a gene: 4. Germline V gene sequence: CDR1 ENHRY, CDR2 SYGVKD. In the naive CD8 group, cells lacked CD45RO and were positively selected for CCR7, so terminally differentiated effector memory CD45RA+ cells were left out. The assay was immunoSEQ multiplex PCR, and TCRdb's table has in-frame clones only and misses some. The repertoire holds hundreds of thousands of clones, with 95% to 96% as singletons. As to this clone: Its antigen is not known.

Findings and limits, study-wide: Memory subsets generally showed lower estimated richness than naive subsets. Generation probability values for non-shared clonotypes were lower than those for clonotypes shared by all four donors. There were few donors, and this limited the genetic and exposure-history diversity represented.

Sequences were obtained from naive CD8+ T cells sorted from blood. The J gene is TRBJ2-5, the V gene TRBV10-3, with TRBD1 matching 7 bases. The origin of this receptor is a woman in her twenties or thirties in good health. The CDR3 sequence: CAIKGAAQETQYF. DNA for the CDR3: TGTGCCATCAAGGGGGCAGCTCAAGAGACCCAGTACTTC.